The 32 T cell receptor beta chains given below trace back to one sample, sequenced in a study of OX40 agonist ivuxolimab in advanced cancers. Some clones are missing from TCRdb's copy, which holds only in-frame ones; the method was immunoSEQ multiplex PCR. The table shows tens of thousands of clones, with 70% to 90% occurring only once. Sequences were derived from CD4+ or CD8+ T cells sorted from blood, sampled in a trial of the OX40 agonist ivuxolimab. These receptors were obtained from an adult with an advanced solid tumor such as melanoma, head and neck, liver or kidney cancer.

The chain joins TRBV4-1 to TRBJ2-3; 8 nucleotides agree with TRBD2. This CDR3 has 15 residues. Germline trimming cut 1 base from V and 6 bases from J; bases unmatched to any gene: 6. Germline CDR1 is MGHRA and CDR2 is YSYEKL. CDR3 sequence (DNA): TGCGCCAGCAGCCAAGGCGCTCGGGGGGGGGATACGCAGTATTTT. It yields the protein CASSQGARGGDTQYF.

Written as DNA, the CDR3 is TGTGCCAGCAAGGATGCGAACACCGGGGAGCTGTTTTTT. Translation: CASKDANTGELFF. J is TRBJ2-2 and V is TRBV5-8; no reliable D call. CDR1 SGHTS and CDR2 YDEGEE come from the germline V gene. This CDR3 has 13 residues. V dropped 6 bases and J dropped 0 bases, with 6 bases sitting between them.

The genes are TRBV5-6 and TRBJ1-6; D not certain. CDR1 is SGHDT, CDR2 YYEEEE, per germline. The CDR3 has 13 amino acids. Trimming took 4 bases from V and 7 from J, leaving 9 bases between them. In nucleotides, the CDR3 is TGTGCCAGCAGCCTGGAAGGGAATTCACCCCTCCACTTT. Encoded protein: CASSLEGNSPLHF.

This chain links TRBV11-3 with TRBJ2-5; 10 nucleotides match TRBD1. The CDR3 runs 18 residues. The V segment lost 1 base and the J segment 2 bases; nucleotides outside the gene matches: 10. The germline gives CDR1 SGHNT, CDR2 YENEEA. In nucleotides, the CDR3 is TGTGCCAGCAGCTTAGGAGGTTGGGACAGGGGACCTCAAGAGACCCAGTACTTC. Translated: CASSLGGWDRGPQETQYF.

This clone was recorded a few times. This rearrangement joins TRBV18 to TRBJ1-1; D might be TRBD1 (5 bases). The germline V and J ends were trimmed by 3 bases and 0 bases, with 11 bases remaining between them. The CDR3 consists of 15 residues. The germline CDR1 and CDR2 sequences are KGHSH and LQKENI. The CDR3 loop reads CASSPSLGVNTEAFF. The CDR3 nucleotides read TGTGCCAGCTCACCCTCGTTGGGGGTGAACACTGAAGCTTTCTTT.

The chain carries TRBV15 and TRBJ2-7; possibly TRBD1 or TRBD2 for D (5 bases each). In germline, CDR1 is LNHNV, CDR2 YYDKDF (reference sequence). The CDR3 loop spans 14 amino acids. Trimming stripped 5 bases from V and 0 bases from J, with 11 bases between. CDR3 in DNA: TGTGCCACCAGCGGTACGGGGCTCTCCTACGAGCAGTACTTC. The encoded protein is CATSGTGLSYEQYF. The entire variable domain, with the rest obtained from reference TRBV15 and TRBJ2-7, is as follows: DAMVIQNPRYQVTQFGKPVTLSCSQTLNHNVMYWYQQKSSQAPKLLFHYYDKDFNNEADTPDNFQSRRPNTSFCFLDIRSPGLGDTAMYLCATSGTGLSYEQYFGPGTRLTVT.

This chain uses TRBV7-2 with TRBJ2-3; D unresolved. Germline V lookup: CDR1 SGHTA, CDR2 FQGNSA. The CDR3 length is 15 residues. V dropped 2 bases and J dropped 0 bases, with 9 bases sitting between them. CDR3 region: CASSLLFTSTDTQYF. The CDR3 DNA sequence: TGTGCCAGCAGCTTACTGTTTACTAGCACAGATACGCAGTATTTT.

V and J are TRBV4-3 and TRBJ2-2, with 10 nucleotides matching TRBD2. CDR3 length: 16 residues. J lost 2 bases, V lost 3 bases, and 3 bases had no gene match. Per germline, CDR1 LGHNA and CDR2 YSLEER. The CDR3 reads CASSQLAGGNTGELFF. Written as DNA, the CDR3 is TGCGCCAGCAGCCAGTTAGCGGGGGGTAACACCGGGGAGCTGTTTTTT.

V is TRBV7-2 and J is TRBJ1-1; D is undetermined. Germline assignment: CDR1 SGHTA and CDR2 FQGNSA. V lost 1 base to trimming and J lost 5 bases, with 11 bases between them. The CDR3 contains 14 residues. CDR3 loop: CASSLETLGTEAFF. In DNA, the CDR3 is TGTGCCAGCAGCTTAGAAACCCTAGGGACTGAAGCTTTCTTT.

The chain joins TRBV5-1 to TRBJ1-1; a possible D gene is TRBD1 (6 bases). CDR1 is SGHRS, CDR2 YFSETQ, per germline. The CDR3 runs to 14 residues. Trimming removed 2 bases at V and 6 bases at J, with 14 bases between. CDR3 coding DNA: TGCGCCAGCAGCTTCGCACAGGGAAAAGCTGAAGCTTTCTTT. Translating gives CASSFAQGKAEAFF.

The gene calls are TRBV6-6 and TRBJ1-6; no clear D gene. This CDR3 is built from 14 residues. V shed 2 bases and J shed 10 bases, with 12 bases lying between them. Germline lookup yields CDR1 MNHNY and CDR2 SVGAGI (reference sequence). The CDR3 loop reads CASSYDEGSSPLHF. The DNA of the CDR3 is TGTGCCAGCAGTTACGATGAGGGCAGCTCACCCCTCCACTTT.

This chain connects TRBV18 to TRBJ2-3; D is undetermined. V was pared by 3 bases and J by 3 bases, with 7 bases between. Per the germline V gene, CDR1 is KGHSH and CDR2 is LQKENI. This CDR3 is built from 13 residues. The CDR3 nucleotides are TGTGCCAGCTCACCGGGCGGAACAGATACGCAGTATTTT. Translating it yields CASSPGGTDTQYF.

The chain has TRBV6-6 and TRBJ2-2, with a weak D call TRBD1 (6 bases). Trimming cost V 3 bases and J 2 bases, with 10 bases left between them. The CDR3 has 15 residues. Germline V CDR1 and CDR2: MNHNY, SVGAGI (reference sequence). For the CDR3, the DNA is TGTGCCAGCAGTTATGGGGACACAAACACCGGGGAGCTGTTTTTT. Its protein is CASSYGDTNTGELFF.

The table lists this clone with a few counts. The chain links TRBV11-2 to TRBJ2-7; TRBD1 matches 7 bases. The germline V gene encodes CDR1 SGHAT and CDR2 FQNNGV. CDR3 size: 14 residues. The V and J ends lost 3 bases and 3 bases, in that order; junction bases with no gene match: 5. The CDR3 DNA reads as TGTGCCAGCAGCTTGGACAGGAATTACTACGAGCAGTACTTC. This gives the protein CASSLDRNYYEQYF.

The chain carries TRBV27 and TRBJ2-6; the D call may be TRBD1 or TRBD2 (5 bases each). The germline V gene encodes CDR1 MNHEY and CDR2 SMNVEV (reference sequence). The CDR3 consists of 16 residues. The V end lost 6 bases, the J end lost 0 bases, and 12 bases lay between the germline ends. Written as DNA, the CDR3 is TGTGCCAGCAGGAGGGACGGGGCCTCTGGGGCCAACGTCCTGACTTTC. Its protein product is CASRRDGASGANVLTF.

In DNA form, the CDR3 reads TGTGCTAGTGGTCCGGGACAGAGCCTAGGTCAGCCCCAGCATTTT. Encoded protein: CASGPGQSLGQPQHF. The chain employs TRBV12-5 and TRBJ1-5; TRBD1 aligns across 7 bases. The germline CDR1 and CDR2 sequences are LGHNT and FRNRAP. This CDR3 is built from 15 residues. With V trimmed by 5 bases and J by 6 bases, 10 bases remained unmatched.

The chain has TRBV11-2 and TRBJ1-4, with D unresolved. CDR1 SGHAT and CDR2 FQNNGV come from the germline V gene. The ends were cut back, 1 base at V and 10 bases at J, with 4 bases in the middle. The CDR3 is 11 amino acids. CDR3 amino acids: CASSLGGKLFF. The CDR3 region has the DNA TGTGCCAGCAGCTTAGGAGGAAAACTGTTTTTT.

In this sample, this clone turned up a few times. The V call is TRBV13, the J call TRBJ2-2; TRBD2 matches at 14 bases. Trimming took 4 bases from V and 1 from J; bases not matched to a gene: 5. Germline lookup yields CDR1 PRHDT and CDR2 FYEKMQ (reference sequence). This CDR3 has 18 residues. In DNA form, the CDR3 reads TGTGCCAGCAGCTCTGGACTAGCGGGGGGACTGAACACCGGGGAGCTGTTTTTT. It translates to CASSSGLAGGLNTGELFF.

This clone was picked up a small number of times. The chain links TRBV15 to TRBJ1-2; 7 nucleotides align to TRBD1. Germline V gene data show CDR1 as LNHNV and CDR2 as YYDKDF (reference sequence). CDR3 length: 15 residues. Trimming took 1 base from V and 2 from J; bases not matched to a gene: 4. The CDR3 loop is CATSRGMGQNYGYTF. CDR3 bases: TGTGCCACCAGCAGAGGGATGGGACAGAACTATGGCTACACCTTC.

This sequence joins TRBV29-1 and TRBJ1-1, with D hard to call. V dropped 4 bases and J dropped 4 bases, with 10 bases sitting between them. CDR1 is SQVTM and CDR2 is ANQGSEA in the germline V gene. This CDR3 has 12 amino acids. The CDR3 nucleotides read TGCAGCGTTGGGTACAGTGGCACTGAAGCTTTCTTT. It yields the protein CSVGYSGTEAFF.

The genes are TRBV7-9 and TRBJ1-1; no reliable D call. With 5 bases removed from V and 5 bases from J, the gap between germline ends came to 9 bases. Germline loops: CDR1 SEHNR, CDR2 FQNEAQ (reference sequence). The CDR3 extends over 12 amino acids. In nucleotides, the CDR3 is TGTGCCAGCAGCCCGGACGGGACTGAAGCTTTCTTT. Protein product: CASSPDGTEAFF.

The gene calls are TRBV5-1 and TRBJ2-5; no definite D call. V was trimmed by 0 bases and J by 3 bases, leaving 9 bases between them. Germline V gives CDR1 SGHRS, CDR2 YFSETQ. This CDR3 spans 14 amino acids. In DNA, the CDR3 is TGCGCCAGCAGCTTGGTGCCAGGCGAAGAGACCCAGTACTTC. Translated, it gives CASSLVPGEETQYF.

This clone was observed once. The V and J genes are TRBV6-1 and TRBJ1-5, with D unclear. The germline gives CDR1 MNHNS, CDR2 SASEGT. The CDR3 consists of 13 residues. The V end lost 2 bases, the J end lost 2 bases, and 4 bases lay between the germline ends. The CDR3: CASSENGNQPQHF. The CDR3 nucleotides are TGTGCCAGCAGTGAAAATGGCAATCAGCCCCAGCATTTT.

The genes are TRBV7-2 and TRBJ2-7; TRBD1 or TRBD2 may be the D gene (5 bases each). There are 15 residues in the CDR3. The V gene's germline CDR1 is SGHTA and CDR2 FQGNSA. Trimming shortened V by 4 bases and J by 2 bases, and 15 bases separated the two germline ends. The CDR3 here is CASSYVSGTPYEQYF. DNA for the CDR3: TGTGCCAGCAGCTACGTCTCCGGGACCCCCTACGAGCAGTACTTC.

The rearrangement joins TRBV2 to TRBJ2-1; D is ambiguous. Per the germline V gene, CDR1 is SNHLY and CDR2 is FYNNEI. The CDR3 runs 11 residues. Trimming removed 6 bases from V and 8 bases from J, with 8 bases in between. The CDR3 sequence: CASRQSDEQFF. CDR3 DNA sequence: TGTGCCAGCAGGCAGTCGGATGAGCAGTTCTTC.

The rearrangement links TRBV7-2 to TRBJ2-1, with 10 bases matching TRBD2. This CDR3 is 15 amino acids long. V trimming: 5 bases; J trimming: 8 bases; junction bases outside the gene matches: 9. Germline values: CDR1 SGHTA, CDR2 FQGNSA. The DNA of the CDR3 is TGTGCCAGCAGCCAAGCGGGAGGGCCAGTTTATGAGCAGTTCTTC. Its translation: CASSQAGGPVYEQFF.

The chain recombines TRBV15 with TRBJ2-1; D is ambiguous. Germline CDR1 reads LNHNV; CDR2 reads YYDKDF (reference sequence). Trimming left V 5 bases short and J 8 bases short, with 10 bases between. The length of the CDR3 is 12 residues. The CDR3 sequence: CATSLNSDEQFF. In nucleotides, the CDR3 is TGTGCCACCAGCCTTAACTCTGATGAGCAGTTCTTC.

CDR3 amino acids: CASSESSRGKLFF. CDR3 coding DNA: TGCGCCAGCAGTGAGTCTTCACGGGGAAAACTGTTTTTT. V usage is TRBV10-1 and J usage is TRBJ1-4; D is undetermined. Germline loops: CDR1 WNHNN, CDR2 SYGVQD (reference sequence). This CDR3 spans 13 amino acids. Between the trimmed V and J ends, which lost 0 bases and 10 bases, there was a span of 9 bases.

The V call is TRBV6-1, the J call TRBJ2-7, with a possible D match to TRBD2 (5 bases). CDR1 and CDR2 (germline): MNHNS, SASEGT. The ends were cut back, 8 bases at V and 4 bases at J, with 12 bases in the middle. This CDR3 is 12 amino acids long. This CDR3 is CASVEGTYEQYF. The CDR3 DNA follows: TGTGCCAGCGTAGAGGGTACGTACGAGCAGTACTTC.

This chain joins TRBV15 and TRBJ2-5, with D hard to call. Trimming removed 0 bases at V and 1 base at J, with 12 bases between. CDR3 length equals 16 residues. Germline CDR1 and CDR2: LNHNV and YYDKDF (reference sequence). The CDR3 sequence is CATSRDFIGSQETQYF. CDR3 DNA sequence: TGTGCCACCAGCAGAGATTTTATAGGGTCCCAAGAGACCCAGTACTTC.

The J gene is TRBJ2-1, the V gene TRBV5-1, with a tentative D call TRBD2 (6 bases). Trimming took 0 bases from V and 3 from J, leaving 13 bases between them. The CDR3 is 16 amino acids. Germline assignment: CDR1 SGHRS and CDR2 YFSETQ. CDR3 sequence: CASSLDGTLNYNEQFF. DNA of the CDR3: TGCGCCAGCAGCTTGGACGGGACTCTCAACTACAATGAGCAGTTCTTC.

In DNA, the CDR3 is TGCGCCAGCAGCTTGACGGTTCTCAACACCGGGGAGCTGTTTTTT. Protein sequence: CASSLTVLNTGELFF. The V and J genes are TRBV5-1 and TRBJ2-2; D is undetermined. Per the germline V gene, CDR1 is SGHRS and CDR2 is YFSETQ. V shed 1 base and J shed 2 bases, with 9 bases lying between them. CDR3 length equals 15 residues.